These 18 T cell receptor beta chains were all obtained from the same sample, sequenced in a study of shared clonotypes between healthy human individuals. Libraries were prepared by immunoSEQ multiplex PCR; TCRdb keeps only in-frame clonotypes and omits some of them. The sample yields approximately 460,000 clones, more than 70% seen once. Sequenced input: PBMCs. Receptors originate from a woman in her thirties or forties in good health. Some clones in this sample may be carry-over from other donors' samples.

This CDR3 reads CASSQDYYGERRSGNTIYF. CDR3 in DNA: TGCGCCAGCAGCCAAGATTACTATGGGGAGCGGCGTTCTGGAAACACCATATATTTT. The chain combines TRBV4-3 with TRBJ1-3, with D hard to call. The CDR3 is 19 residues long. Per germline, CDR1 LGHNA and CDR2 YSLEER. Trimming cost V 0 bases and J 1 base, with 19 bases left between them.

DNA of the CDR3: TGTGCCAGCAGCCAAGACAGGGTAGGGGAGACCCAGTACTTC. As protein: CASSQDRVGETQYF. The chain is built from TRBV9 and TRBJ2-5; 7 nucleotides align to TRBD1. The J segment lost 5 bases and the V segment lost 4 bases, leaving 8 bases of the junction unmatched. This CDR3 region has 14 residues. Germline V lookup: CDR1 SGDLS, CDR2 YYNGEE.

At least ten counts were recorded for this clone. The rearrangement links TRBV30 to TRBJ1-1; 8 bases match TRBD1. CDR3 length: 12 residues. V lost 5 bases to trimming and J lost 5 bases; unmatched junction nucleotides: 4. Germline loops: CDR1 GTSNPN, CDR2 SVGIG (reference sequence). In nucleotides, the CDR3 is TGTGCCTGGGGGGACAGGTGGACTGAAGCTTTCTTT. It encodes CAWGDRWTEAFF.

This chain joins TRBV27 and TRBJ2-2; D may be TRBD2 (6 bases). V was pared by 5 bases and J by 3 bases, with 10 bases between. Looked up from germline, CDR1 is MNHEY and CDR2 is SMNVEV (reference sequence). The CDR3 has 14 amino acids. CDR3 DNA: TGTGCCAGCAGTGTGGCGGGGTACACCGGGGAGCTGTTTTTT. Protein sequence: CASSVAGYTGELFF.

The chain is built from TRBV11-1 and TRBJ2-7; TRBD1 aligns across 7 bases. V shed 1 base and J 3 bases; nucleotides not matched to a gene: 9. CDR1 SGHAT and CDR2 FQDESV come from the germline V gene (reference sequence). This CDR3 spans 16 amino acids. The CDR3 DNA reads TGTGCCAGCAGCTTAGTTCCGAGGGACAGTCTCTACGAGCAGTACTTC. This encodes CASSLVPRDSLYEQYF. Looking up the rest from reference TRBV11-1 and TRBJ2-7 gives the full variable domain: EAEVAQSPRYKITEKSQAVAFWCDPISGHATLYWYRQILGQGPELLVQFQDESVVDDSQLPKDRFSAERLKGVDSTLKIQPAELGDSAMYLCASSLVPRDSLYEQYFGPGTRLTVT.

For the CDR3, the DNA is TGTGCCAGCAGCAACAGGGACAGGGTATATTCAAGCGAGCAGTACTTC. Its protein product is CASSNRDRVYSSEQYF. The chain employs TRBV7-2 and TRBJ2-7, with 9 bases matching TRBD1. Germline assignment: CDR1 SGHTA and CDR2 FQGNSA. This CDR3 spans 16 amino acids. V dropped 5 bases and J dropped 6; count of bases not matched to a gene: 14.

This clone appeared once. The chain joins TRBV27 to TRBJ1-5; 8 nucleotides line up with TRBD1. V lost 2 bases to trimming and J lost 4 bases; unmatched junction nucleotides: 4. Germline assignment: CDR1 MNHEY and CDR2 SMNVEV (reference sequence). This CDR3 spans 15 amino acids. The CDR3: CASSLRQGINQPQHF. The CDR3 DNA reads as TGTGCCAGCAGTTTACGACAGGGGATAAATCAGCCCCAGCATTTT.

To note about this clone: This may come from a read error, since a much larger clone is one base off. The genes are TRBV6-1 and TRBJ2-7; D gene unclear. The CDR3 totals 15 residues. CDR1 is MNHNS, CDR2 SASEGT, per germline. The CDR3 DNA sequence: TGTGCCGGCAGTGAAGTCGGCAGGAGCTCCTACGAGCAGTACTTC. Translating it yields CAGSEVGRSSYEQYF.

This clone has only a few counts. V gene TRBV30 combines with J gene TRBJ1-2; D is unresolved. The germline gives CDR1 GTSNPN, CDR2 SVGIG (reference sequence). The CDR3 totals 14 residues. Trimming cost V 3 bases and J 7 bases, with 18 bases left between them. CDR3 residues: CAWRDIVESGGYTF. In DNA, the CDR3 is TGTGCCTGGAGGGATATTGTTGAGAGTGGTGGCTACACCTTC. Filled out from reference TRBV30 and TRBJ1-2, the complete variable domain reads SQTIHQWPATLVQPVGSPLSLECTVEGTSNPNLYWYRQAAGRGLQLLFYSVGIGQISSEVPQNLSASRPQDRQFILSSKKLLLSDSGFYLCAWRDIVESGGYTFGSGTRLTVV.

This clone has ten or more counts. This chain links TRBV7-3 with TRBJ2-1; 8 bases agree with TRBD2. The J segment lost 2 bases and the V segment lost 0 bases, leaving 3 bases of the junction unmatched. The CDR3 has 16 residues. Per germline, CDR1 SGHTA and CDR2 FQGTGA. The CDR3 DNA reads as TGTGCCAGCAGCTTAACGCCGACTAGCGCCTACAATGAGCAGTTCTTC. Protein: CASSLTPTSAYNEQFF. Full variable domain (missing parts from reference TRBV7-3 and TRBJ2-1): GAGVSQTPSNKVTEKGKYVELRCDPISGHTALYWYRQSLGQGPEFLIYFQGTGAADDSGLPNDRFFAVRPEGSVSTLKIQRTERGDSAVYLCASSLTPTSAYNEQFFGPGTRLTVL.

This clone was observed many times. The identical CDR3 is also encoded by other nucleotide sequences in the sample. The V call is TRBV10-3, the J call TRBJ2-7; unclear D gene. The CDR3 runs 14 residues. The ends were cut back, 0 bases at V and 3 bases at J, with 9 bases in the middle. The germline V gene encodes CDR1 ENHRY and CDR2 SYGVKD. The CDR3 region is CAISESSRYYEQYF. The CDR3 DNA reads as TGTGCCATCAGTGAGTCCAGTCGCTACTACGAGCAGTACTTC.

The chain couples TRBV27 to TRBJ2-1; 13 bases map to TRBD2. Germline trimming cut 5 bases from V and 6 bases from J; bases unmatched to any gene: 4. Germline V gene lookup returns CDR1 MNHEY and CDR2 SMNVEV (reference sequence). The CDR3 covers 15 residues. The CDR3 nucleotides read TGTGCCAGCAGTCCCGGGACTAGCGGGACCAATGAGCAGTTCTTC. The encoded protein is CASSPGTSGTNEQFF.

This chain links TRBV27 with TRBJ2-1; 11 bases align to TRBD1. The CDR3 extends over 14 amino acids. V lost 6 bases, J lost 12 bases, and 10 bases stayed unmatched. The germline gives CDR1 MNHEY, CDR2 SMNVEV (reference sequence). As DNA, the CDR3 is TGTGCCAGCAGCCGGGACAGGGGGTCTAGTAGGCAGTTCTTC. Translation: CASSRDRGSSRQFF.

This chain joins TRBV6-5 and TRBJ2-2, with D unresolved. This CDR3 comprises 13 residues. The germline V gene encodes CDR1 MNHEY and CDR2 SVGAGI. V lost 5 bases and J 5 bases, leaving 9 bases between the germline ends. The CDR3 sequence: CASSPPMTGELFF. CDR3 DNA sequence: TGTGCCAGCAGTCCCCCCATGACCGGGGAGCTGTTTTTT.

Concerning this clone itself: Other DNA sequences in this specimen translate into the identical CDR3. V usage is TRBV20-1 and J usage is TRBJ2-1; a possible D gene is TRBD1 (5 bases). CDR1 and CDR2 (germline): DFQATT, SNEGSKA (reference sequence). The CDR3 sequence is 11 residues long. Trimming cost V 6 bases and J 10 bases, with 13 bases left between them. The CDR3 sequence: CSAGRGLEQFF. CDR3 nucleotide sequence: TGCAGTGCCGGTAGGGGTTTGGAGCAGTTCTTC.

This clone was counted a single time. The DNA of the CDR3 is TGTGCCAGCAGCCAGGGACTCCAATACGAGCAGTACTTC. This codes for CASSQGLQYEQYF. The rearrangement uses TRBV7-2 and TRBJ2-7, with a possible D match to TRBD2 (6 bases). The CDR3 spans 13 residues. CDR1 is SGHTA, CDR2 FQGNSA, per germline. V was trimmed by 5 bases and J by 4 bases, leaving 12 bases between them.

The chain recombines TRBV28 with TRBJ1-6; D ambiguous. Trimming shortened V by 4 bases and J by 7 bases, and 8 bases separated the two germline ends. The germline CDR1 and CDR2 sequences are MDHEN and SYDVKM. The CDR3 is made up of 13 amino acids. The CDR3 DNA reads TGTGCCAGCAGTTCTCCGGTAAATTCACCCCTCCACTTT. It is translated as CASSSPVNSPLHF.

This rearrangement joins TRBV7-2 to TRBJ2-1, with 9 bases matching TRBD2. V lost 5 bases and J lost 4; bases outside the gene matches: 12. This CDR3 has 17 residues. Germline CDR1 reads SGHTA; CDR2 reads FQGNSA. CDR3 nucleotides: TGTGCCAGCAGCGGACAAGCGGGAGGAGGGGGTTACAATGAGCAGTTCTTC. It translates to CASSGQAGGGGYNEQFF.